What follows describes a single TCR beta chain. No antigen is known for it. There were no patients who had received any treatment before thyroid surgery. These data come from a study of metastatic and nonmetastatic thyroid tumors. The V and J ends lost 5 bases and 4 bases respectively, with 20 bases between them. In germline, CDR1 is KGHSH, CDR2 LQKENI. The CDR3 runs to 16 residues. How the authors handled the data: Variation in CDR3 across clinicopathological groups served as the basis for constructing a distant-metastasis classifier in papillary thyroid cancer. From the PCR reads, TCRdb re-called clones with MiXCR. TCRdb's processing, not the study's, gives the V and J calls here. The sample lists 20,000 to 30,000 clones, around 13% occurring once. Study-level findings and limits: The study reportedly found significantly higher TCR beta diversity in malignant thyroid tumors than benign nodules, in blood and tumor.

Specimen: blood. This clonotype was obtained from a female donor with papillary thyroid cancer or a benign thyroid nodule (not recorded which). Some clones in this sample may be carry-over from other donors' samples. V usage is TRBV18 and J usage is TRBJ1-2; D perhaps matches TRBD1 (6 bases). The CDR3 nucleotides are TGTGCCAGCTCAGAACCTGACAGGTGGAAAAGCTATGGCTACACCTTC. It codes for CASSEPDRWKSYGYTF.